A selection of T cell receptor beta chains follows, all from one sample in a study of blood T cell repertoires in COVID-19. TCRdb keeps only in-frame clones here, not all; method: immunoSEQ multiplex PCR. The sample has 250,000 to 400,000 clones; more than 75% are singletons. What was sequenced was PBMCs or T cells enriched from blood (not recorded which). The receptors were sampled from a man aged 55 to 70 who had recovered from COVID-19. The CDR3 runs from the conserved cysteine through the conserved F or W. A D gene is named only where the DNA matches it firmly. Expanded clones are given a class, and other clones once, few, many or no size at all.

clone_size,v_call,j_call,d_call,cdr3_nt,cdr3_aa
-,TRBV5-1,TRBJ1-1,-,TGCGCCAGCAGCCGTCTATGGGAGGGGGACACTGAAGCTTTCTTT,CASSRLWEGDTEAFF
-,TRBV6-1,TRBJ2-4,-,TGTGCCAGCAGTGAAGGAGCAGCCAAAAACATTCAGTACTTC,CASSEGAAKNIQYF
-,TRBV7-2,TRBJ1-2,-,TGTGCCAGCAGCTTGGGGGGTAGCTATGGCTACACCTTC,CASSLGGSYGYTF
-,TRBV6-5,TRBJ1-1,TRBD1,TGTGCCAGCAGAGACAGGGGAGGAGGCACTGAAGCTTTCTTT,CASRDRGGGTEAFF
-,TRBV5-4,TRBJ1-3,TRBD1,TGTGCCAGCAGCTTTAGACAGGGAGGATATGGAAACACCATATATTTT,CASSFRQGGYGNTIYF
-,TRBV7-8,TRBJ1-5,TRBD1,TGTGCCAGCAGCCCCCCGGACAGGGTTCAGCCCCAGCATTTT,CASSPPDRVQPQHF
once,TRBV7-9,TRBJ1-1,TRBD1,TGTGCCAGCAGGAGACAGGGAAGCACTGAAGCTTTCTTT,CASRRQGSTEAFF
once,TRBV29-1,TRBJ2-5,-,TGCAGCGTTGAAGGCGCTCGGAGAGAGACCCAGTACTTC,CSVEGARRETQYF
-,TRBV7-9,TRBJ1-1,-,TGTGCCAGCAGCTTAGACCAAGCGGGTGAAGCTTTCTTT,CASSLDQAGEAFF
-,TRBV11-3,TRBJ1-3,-,TGTGCCAGCAGACCCCCCCCAGGCATCTCTGGAAACACCATATATTTT,CASRPPPGISGNTIYF